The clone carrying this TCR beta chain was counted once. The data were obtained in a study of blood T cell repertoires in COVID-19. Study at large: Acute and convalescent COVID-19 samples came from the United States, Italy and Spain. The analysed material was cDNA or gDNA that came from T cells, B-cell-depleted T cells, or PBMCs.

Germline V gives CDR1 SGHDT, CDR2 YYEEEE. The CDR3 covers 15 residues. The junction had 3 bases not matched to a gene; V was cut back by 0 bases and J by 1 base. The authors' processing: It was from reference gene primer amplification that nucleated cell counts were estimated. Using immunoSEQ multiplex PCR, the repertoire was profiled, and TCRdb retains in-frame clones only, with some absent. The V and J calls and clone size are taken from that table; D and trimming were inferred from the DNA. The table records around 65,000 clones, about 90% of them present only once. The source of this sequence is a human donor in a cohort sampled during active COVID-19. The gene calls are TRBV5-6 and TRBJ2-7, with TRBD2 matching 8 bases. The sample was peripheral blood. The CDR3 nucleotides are TGTGCCAGCAGCTTGGCGGGAGGGACTTCCTACGAGCAGTACTTC. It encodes CASSLAGGTSYEQYF.